Presented here are 17 T cell receptor beta chains from one specimen sequenced in a study of blood T cell repertoires in COVID-19. Clones were sequenced by immunoSEQ multiplex PCR, and TCRdb holds only the in-frame ones, with some missing. The sample records approximately 97,000 clones, around nine tenths being singletons. Sequenced sample: peripheral blood. Receptors originate from a man aged 50 or older with COVID-19, enrolled during active disease.

The genes are TRBV19 and TRBJ1-3; D gene ambiguous. Trimming shortened V by 5 bases and J by 0 bases, and 8 bases separated the two germline ends. CDR1 and CDR2 (germline): LNHDA, SQIVND (reference sequence). This CDR3 has 14 residues. CDR3 nucleotide sequence: TGTGCCAGTAGTTCCCACAGCTCTGGAAACACCATATATTTT. This translates into CASSSHSSGNTIYF.

The chain links TRBV5-1 to TRBJ2-4; TRBD1 matches at 9 bases. The V and J ends lost 4 bases and 8 bases, in that order; junction bases with no gene match: 13. The CDR3 has 16 residues. Looked up from germline, CDR1 is SGHRS and CDR2 is YFSETQ. The CDR3 nucleotides are TGCGCCAGCAGCCCCGATTGGACAGGGGCGATTGACATTCAGTACTTC. The encoded protein is CASSPDWTGAIDIQYF.

The CDR3 DNA reads as TGTGCCTGGACCCCAAAATCTGGAAACACCATATATTTT. Protein product: CAWTPKSGNTIYF. V gene TRBV30 combines with J gene TRBJ1-3; D is unclear. CDR1 and CDR2 from the germline V gene are GTSNPN and SVGIG (reference sequence). CDR3 size: 13 residues. V shed 4 bases and J shed 1 base, with 8 bases lying between them.

The chain has TRBV3-1 (or the pseudogene TRBV3-2) and TRBJ1-1; D ambiguous. V was clipped by 6 bases and J by 4 bases, with 15 bases between them. The CDR3 covers 14 residues. Germline CDR1 LGHDT, CDR2 YNNKEL (reference sequence). The CDR3 protein is CASSRTPSGTEAFF. The CDR3 DNA reads as TGTGCCAGCAGTCGGACGCCCAGCGGCACTGAAGCTTTCTTT.

The J gene is TRBJ2-2, the V gene TRBV5-1; 13 positions agree with TRBD2. The germline gives CDR1 SGHRS, CDR2 YFSETQ. The CDR3 covers 17 residues. V gave up 5 bases and J gave up 1 base; unmatched junction bases: 5. Here the CDR3 reads CASRPGTSGMNTGELFF. The DNA for the CDR3 is TGCGCCAGCAGACCCGGGACTAGCGGGATGAACACCGGGGAGCTGTTTTTT.

This sequence joins TRBV12-3 or TRBV12-4 and TRBJ2-7; D might be TRBD2 (6 bases). V lost 3 bases and J 7 bases, leaving 7 bases between the germline ends. CDR3 length: 11 amino acids. This CDR3 is CASSFGGEQYF. Written as DNA, the CDR3 is TGTGCCAGCAGTTTTGGGGGGGAGCAGTACTTC.

The chain joins TRBV5-6 to TRBJ2-7; D might be TRBD1 (6 bases). V gave up 4 bases and J gave up 0 bases, with 8 bases separating them. CDR3 length: 13 residues. The germline gives CDR1 SGHDT, CDR2 YYEEEE. The DNA for the CDR3 is TGTGCCAGCAGCCCGACAGGCTCCTACGAGCAGTACTTC. Translating gives CASSPTGSYEQYF.

The rearrangement uses TRBV6-5 and TRBJ1-1, with TRBD1 matching 9 bases. J gave up 5 bases and V 6 bases, and 10 bases lay outside the gene matches. Germline-derived CDR1 and CDR2 are MNHEY and SVGAGI. The CDR3 is 15 amino acids. The CDR3: CASRSTGGAGTEAFF. CDR3 in DNA: TGTGCCAGCAGGTCCACAGGGGGCGCAGGGACTGAAGCTTTCTTT.

The genes are TRBV10-3 and TRBJ2-3, with 7 bases matching TRBD2. The germline V gene has CDR1 ENHRY and CDR2 SYGVKD. CDR3 size: 17 residues. V was clipped by 0 bases and J by 1 base; unmatched bases: 7. The CDR3 DNA sequence: TGTGCCATCAGTGAGTCTCGTAAGGGGAGGGGCACAGATACGCAGTATTTT. This gives the protein CAISESRKGRGTDTQYF.

V and J are TRBV5-6 and TRBJ1-4; possibly TRBD1 for D (5 bases). The CDR3 is 18 residues long. CDR1 and CDR2 (germline): SGHDT, YYEEEE. V shed 4 bases and J shed 1 base, with 20 bases lying between them. CDR3 sequence: CASSPAGGAGITNEKLFF. The CDR3 region has the DNA TGTGCCAGCAGCCCCGCCGGGGGAGCCGGCATAACTAATGAAAAACTGTTTTTT.

This rearrangement joins TRBV6-5 to TRBJ2-7; perhaps TRBD1 as D (5 bases). Germline CDR1 MNHEY, CDR2 SVGAGI. The CDR3 covers 14 residues. The V and J ends lost 7 bases and 6 bases respectively, with 19 bases between them. The CDR3 DNA reads TGTGCCAGCACAGATATGGGCAGGGTAGTCGAGCAGTACTTC. Translated, it gives CASTDMGRVVEQYF.

The chain recombines TRBV7-3 with TRBJ2-1; 10 bases line up with TRBD2. V dropped 3 bases and J dropped 7; count of bases not matched to a gene: 6. Germline V lookup: CDR1 SGHTA, CDR2 FQGTGA. The CDR3 is 15 amino acids. CDR3 residues: CASSLGLALLNEQFF. The CDR3 DNA is TGTGCCAGCAGCTTGGGACTAGCGTTGCTGAATGAGCAGTTCTTC.

The chain couples TRBV19 to TRBJ2-2; TRBD1 matches 7 bases. Trimming at V came to 5 bases and at J to 2 bases, leaving 5 bases not matched to a gene. The CDR3 is 15 amino acids. Germline CDR1 reads LNHDA; CDR2 reads SQIVND (reference sequence). The CDR3 sequence: CASSPGTVNTGELFF. The CDR3, as DNA: TGTGCCAGTAGTCCCGGGACAGTCAACACCGGGGAGCTGTTTTTT.

V is TRBV5-1 and J is TRBJ1-2; 9 bases match TRBD1. CDR1 and CDR2 from the germline V gene are SGHRS and YFSETQ. The V gene end was trimmed by 2 bases and the J gene end by 4 bases; junction bases not matched to a gene: 6. The CDR3 length is 15 residues. The CDR3 nucleotides are TGCGCCAGCAGCTTCGTACAGGGGGCCGGCTATGGCTACACCTTC. This codes for CASSFVQGAGYGYTF.

The chain has TRBV21-1 and TRBJ1-4; TRBD1 was called by the table and not checked on the DNA. TRBV21-1 is recorded as a pseudogene. The CDR3 length is 16 residues. Here the CDR3 reads CASSKEKTGLGEKLFF. The CDR3 DNA reads TGTGCCAGCAGCAAAGAGAAGACAGGGTTAGGGGAAAAACTGTTTTTT.

This rearrangement joins TRBV27 to TRBJ2-2; 8 nucleotides agree with TRBD1. The CDR3 consists of 14 residues. Germline CDR1 MNHEY, CDR2 SMNVEV (reference sequence). J was trimmed by 2 bases and V by 7 bases; bases with no gene match: 3. The CDR3 region has the DNA TGTGCCAGCACGACAGGGGCCAACACCGGGGAGCTGTTTTTT. It yields the protein CASTTGANTGELFF.

The chain carries TRBV7-9 and TRBJ1-6; maybe TRBD1 (5 bases). The CDR3 loop spans 12 amino acids. Looked up from germline, CDR1 is SEHNR and CDR2 is FQNEAQ (reference sequence). Trimming took 5 bases from V and 12 from J, leaving 11 bases between them. The CDR3 region is CASSHKTGPLHF. CDR3 sequence (DNA): TGTGCCAGCAGCCATAAAACAGGACCCCTCCACTTT.